This TCR beta chain came from a study of technical replicates of blood from a few donors. This CDR3 region has 13 residues. The germline gives CDR1 MDHEN, CDR2 SYDVKM. V lost 4 bases and J lost 2, with 9 bases in between. Some clones are missing from TCRdb's copy, which holds only in-frame ones; the method was immunoSEQ multiplex PCR. The sample includes about 75,000 clones, 95% to 98% of them seen just once. The source is a human donor in good health. The J gene is TRBJ2-7, the V gene TRBV28; D might be TRBD1 (5 bases). The specimen was T cells isolated from PBMCs. CDR3 in DNA: TGTGCCAGCAGTTGGGGCAGAGCCTACGAGCAGTACTTC. It codes for CASSWGRAYEQYF.